This paragraph reports one T cell receptor (beta chain). Its antigen is still unknown. Base quality data are lacking; no much larger clone is found one base away. The donors were healthy, HIV-negative adults who had no recently reported acute infections or vaccinations. Every donor was a Caucasian adult residing in Nashville, Tennessee, USA. Magnetic negative selection was used to enrich CD4+ T cells, after which naive cells were positively selected on CD45RA and the negative fraction became the memory subset. After blood collection by leukapheresis, PBMCs were isolated using Ficoll-Histopaque density gradient centrifugation and then cryopreserved in the vapor phase of liquid nitrogen. Analytical flow cytometry was used to check the purity and quantity of each magnetically sorted T cell population. From each sorted fraction, genomic DNA was isolated and quantified by UV absorbance on a Nanodrop 2000c.

At the junction V is shortened by 4 bases and J by 10 bases; bases outside the gene matches: 9. The CDR3 has 15 amino acids, counting the end cysteine and phenylalanine. Only the CDR3 portion is preserved as DNA: 45 bases, with reading frame beginning at the first base. The germline V gene encodes CDR1 MDHEN and CDR2 SYDVKM. These data are taken from a study of shared clonotypes between healthy human individuals (dated by TCRdb to the early 2020s). As for the study more broadly: A few men and a couple of women, aged 18 to 49 years, made up the cohort. Different laboratories and diverse techniques were used to prepare libraries and sequence TCR repertoires, to increase sequencing depth and limit assay-specific biases. Each donor's leukapheresis produced roughly between about 0.8 and 10 billion PBMCs. For each donor, CD4 naive and CD4 memory were each run on three plates, CD8 naive on two plates, and CD8 memory on one plate. The study deeply sequenced blood TCR repertoires of roughly five healthy adults to estimate repertoire size and the extent of clonotype sharing between individuals. The study at large found these results: Sampling was restricted to blood, and TCR repertoires in tissue are likely to differ from TCR repertoires in blood. Clonotypes shared by all four sorted-subset donors showed higher generation probabilities than non-shared clonotypes. Based on pairwise subsampling, the degree of clonotype sharing among donors was expected to be affected by sequencing depth. Because the study included only a small number of donors, the genetic and exposure-history diversity represented was limited. Naive subsets generally had larger estimated clonotype richness than memory subsets. Across a handful of donors, about 5% of naive CD4, roughly 3.5% of naive CD8, about 2.3% of memory CD4, and around 0.4% of memory CD8 clonotypes were shared. Incomplete sequencing was indicated by rarefaction of sorted-subset datasets, despite the large sequencing depth.

Using the deep immunoSEQ assay, multiplex PCR amplified TCR CDR3 regions from genomic DNA. Extracted genomic DNA from each cell subset was spread evenly across all wells of several immunoSEQ 96-well plates, with each plate serving as a replicate. For sorted subsets, 200 to 250 ng genomic DNA, equal to some 28,000 T cell genomes, was loaded into each replicate PCR. The purified libraries were quantified using a Qubit 3.0 fluorometer, sized with a Bioanalyzer 2100, and then quantified again using the KAPA Library Quantification kit. Every immunoSEQ 96-well plate was sequenced on a separate single-read 150-cycle Illumina NextSeq 550 flow cell. In the source study's methods: Because the immunoSEQ output included only junctional sequences and no quality scores, the filtering could not be the same as the filtering used for full-length reads. To assign V/J genes and CDR3, sequences were annotated using PyIR, a Python wrapper for IgBLAST v1.9, with IMGT germline references. Reads were filtered out if the reads had weak V/J assignments (E-value above 1e-6), no CDR3, stop codons, out-of-frame junctions, or ambiguous translated residues. V3J clonotypes were defined by identical inferred V gene, J gene, and CDR3 amino acid sequence. The percentage overlap between two repertoires was calculated by dividing the number of shared unique clonotypes by the size of the smaller repertoire. RTK rarefaction, the Chao1 estimator, and Recon v2.1 estimates of unobserved clonotypes were used to assess repertoire richness. For all TCRbeta clonotypes obtained by the gDNA method from several donors, generation probabilities were computed with OLGA. TCRdb holds this immuneACCESS table with in-frame rearrangements only. Some clones are missing; in checked studies, unresolved V genes explain under half, and the rest has no known cause. That table is the source of V, J and clone size, and D and trimming were worked out from the DNA. Counted in this sample were about 2.4 million clones; about 92% of them appeared once. The top ten hold around 0.15% of the sample.

Sequencing was done on a sample of naive CD4+ T cells sorted from blood. In light of the paper, this sample's cell subset or site label describes: CD45RA+ positively selected. The sequence was collected from a man younger than 30 in good health. This receptor chain uses TRBV28 and TRBJ1-6; 8 bases in between match TRBD1. The bases are TGTGCCAGCAGTTCACGACAGGGGACTCGCTCACCCCTCCACTTT. Translation gives CASSSRQGTRSPLHF.